This T cell receptor beta chain derives from a study of tumor-infiltrating lymphocytes in primary liver carcinoma. On this clonotype itself: Its target is not known.

Using a constant-region primer together with ProtoScript II reverse transcriptase, TCR beta cDNA was made from around 500 ng of total RNA. Each TCR beta library was derived from three nested multiplex PCR rounds that employed slightly modified ARM-PCR. The first two PCR rounds used TRBV1-TRBV30 forward primers with a C-beta reverse primer, 10 cycles each. TCRdb redid the calling of the multiplex PCR reads with MiXCR, one entry per CDR3 protein. The data contain about 64,000 distinct CDR3 sequences, roughly two thirds of them singletons. Co-extracting RNA and DNA was done with roughly 17-32 mg of unsorted bulk tissue as input. Viable tumor cells exceeded 90% in all tumor samples. The CDR3 runs 18 residues. The V segment lost 6 bases and the J segment 1 base; nucleotides outside the gene matches: 16. Germline V gene lookup returns CDR1 MNHEY and CDR2 SVGEGT. The study, taken as a whole, reports: Merely about 7-25% of top clones occurred in all five tumor regions.

Specimen: liver tumor tissue from sampling region 4. Indicated subset: tumor region T4, right-lateral pole. The source is a man aged 35 to 55 with primary liver carcinoma and hepatitis B virus infection. The genes are TRBV6-2 or TRBV6-3 and TRBJ2-7; the match to TRBD2 covers 9 bases. The CDR3 sequence is CASSPWLAGSRLSYEQYF. CDR3 DNA: TGTGCCAGCAGCCCCTGGCTAGCGGGGAGTCGCTTATCCTACGAGCAGTACTTC.